The 15 T cell receptor beta chains in this list originate from one sample, sequenced in a study of shared clonotypes between healthy human individuals (dated by TCRdb to about 2020). Library construction relied on the immunoSEQ multiplex PCR assay. This immuneACCESS table, as held by TCRdb, lists in-frame sequences with V and J called but not all clones. Of the missing ones, under half trace to an unresolved V gene in checked studies; the others have no known cause. The sample table records fewer than 850,000 clones; less than 95% of these occur just once. Roughly 36% of the sample goes to the ten largest clones. The sequenced sample was memory CD8+ T cells from PBMCs. The sample's cell subset or site, from its label and the paper: CD45RO+ cells pooled with CCR7-negative TemRA cells. These receptors all come from a man younger than 30 in good health. Some clones in this sample may be carry-over from other donors' samples.

The DNA for the CDR3 is TGCAGCGTCGCTACCCCCCGGGACAGTAAAACGAACACTGAAGCTTTCTTT. Translated, it gives CSVATPRDSKTNTEAFF. The chain joins TRBV29-1 to TRBJ1-1, with 7 bases lining up with TRBD1. CDR1 is SQVTM, CDR2 ANQGSEA, per germline. The CDR3 covers 17 residues. Trimming took 6 bases from V and 1 from J; bases not matched to a gene: 17.

This chain links TRBV5-8 with TRBJ2-1; the match to TRBD2 covers 7 bases. Germline values: CDR1 SGHTS, CDR2 YDEGEE. CDR3 length equals 16 residues. J lost 3 bases, V lost 2 bases, and 8 bases had no gene match. CDR3 protein: CASSFLGGDFYNEQFF. CDR3 sequence (DNA): TGTGCCAGCAGCTTCCTGGGGGGGGACTTCTACAATGAGCAGTTCTTC.

Comment on this clone: The sample contains more than one DNA sequence encoding this CDR3. The rearrangement joins TRBV9 to TRBJ1-1, with D unresolved. Trimming shortened V by 0 bases and J by 0 bases, and 9 bases separated the two germline ends. The germline V gene encodes CDR1 SGDLS and CDR2 YYNGEE. The CDR3 contains 15 residues. The CDR3 DNA reads TGTGCCAGCAGCGTAGCTGGTAACATGAACACTGAAGCTTTCTTT. Its translation is CASSVAGNMNTEAFF.

This chain uses TRBV9 with TRBJ2-2; 12 bases fit TRBD2. Trimming took 5 bases from V and 4 from J; bases not matched to a gene: 3. The CDR3 sequence is 15 residues long. The germline gives CDR1 SGDLS, CDR2 YYNGEE. As DNA, the CDR3 is TGTGCCAGCAGTCTAGCGGGAGGGGGCACCGGGGAGCTGTTTTTT. The encoded protein is CASSLAGGGTGELFF. The whole variable domain, remainder taken from reference TRBV9 and TRBJ2-2, is DSGVTQTPKHLITATGQRVTLRCSPRSGDLSVYWYQQSLDQGLQFLIQYYNGEERAKGNILERFSAQQFPDLHSELNLSSLELGDSALYFCASSLAGGGTGELFFGEGSRLTVL.

The chain carries TRBV7-8 and TRBJ2-5; D gene ambiguous. Looked up from germline, CDR1 is SGHVS and CDR2 is FQNEAQ. V lost 1 base and J lost 4, with 7 bases in between. This CDR3 is built from 13 residues. CDR3 sequence reads: CASSLGPRETQYF. The CDR3 DNA reads as TGTGCCAGCAGCTTAGGCCCCCGAGAGACCCAGTACTTC.

This chain links TRBV5-1 with TRBJ2-3, with TRBD2 matching 13 bases. The CDR3 sequence is 17 residues long. V shed 2 bases and J 3 bases; nucleotides not matched to a gene: 6. The germline CDR1 and CDR2 sequences are SGHRS and YFSETQ. This CDR3 is CASSFMTSGRRTDTQYF. As DNA, the CDR3 is TGCGCCAGCAGCTTTATGACTAGCGGGAGGCGGACAGATACGCAGTATTTT.

The chain couples TRBV11-2 to TRBJ2-7; no definite D call. CDR1 and CDR2 (germline): SGHAT, FQNNGV. This CDR3 has 13 residues. The V and J ends lost 1 base and 2 bases respectively, with 6 bases between them. The CDR3 DNA is TGTGCCAGCAGCTTAGGTATACCCTACGAGCAGTACTTC. This gives the protein CASSLGIPYEQYF.

This chain links TRBV7-2 with TRBJ2-1, with TRBD2 matching 10 bases. The CDR3 length is 15 residues. Per the germline V gene, CDR1 is SGHTA and CDR2 is FQGNSA. With 6 bases clipped from V and 4 bases from J, the junction kept 6 bases outside the gene matches. CDR3 sequence (DNA): TGTGCCAGCAGATCCCTAGCGGGAGAATACAATGAGCAGTTCTTC. Protein product: CASRSLAGEYNEQFF.

This clone showed up just once. This sequence joins TRBV27 and TRBJ1-1; no firm D call. Trimming left V 6 bases short and J 1 base short, with 6 bases between. This CDR3 region has 12 residues. Germline V CDR1 and CDR2: MNHEY, SMNVEV (reference sequence). The CDR3 sequence: CASSHGNTEAFF. CDR3 bases: TGTGCCAGCAGCCACGGGAACACTGAAGCTTTCTTT.

The chain has TRBV6-5 and TRBJ2-7, with D possibly matching TRBD1 (6 bases). Germline V lookup: CDR1 MNHEY, CDR2 SVGAGI. The V end lost 8 bases, the J end lost 3 bases, and 17 bases lay between the germline ends. The CDR3 is 14 residues long. The DNA for the CDR3 is TGTGCCAGCCGGCCCGGGACAAGGTTCTACGAGCAGTACTTC. This codes for CASRPGTRFYEQYF.

The chain uses TRBV27 and TRBJ2-2; TRBD2 agrees at 9 bases. CDR1 and CDR2 from the germline V gene are MNHEY and SMNVEV (reference sequence). V shed 2 bases, J shed 4 bases, and the junction held 14 bases outside the gene matches. The CDR3 runs to 19 residues. CDR3 amino acids: CASSLGRLAAKGATGELFF. Here the CDR3 DNA reads TGTGCCAGCAGTTTAGGACGACTAGCGGCGAAGGGGGCCACCGGGGAGCTGTTTTTT.

V and J are TRBV7-9 and TRBJ2-7; 14 bases map to TRBD2. Trimming took 1 base from V and 2 from J; bases not matched to a gene: 7. This CDR3 comprises 18 residues. Germline CDR1 and CDR2: SEHNR and FQNEAQ (reference sequence). The CDR3 here is CASSLGWGLAGEAYEQYF. CDR3 DNA sequence: TGTGCCAGCAGCTTAGGGTGGGGACTAGCGGGAGAAGCCTACGAGCAGTACTTC.

The V call is TRBV29-1, the J call TRBJ2-7, with D perhaps TRBD2 (5 bases). Germline CDR1 and CDR2: SQVTM and ANQGSEA. The V and J ends lost 2 bases and 3 bases respectively, with 20 bases between them. CDR3 length: 16 amino acids. The CDR3 nucleotides are TGCAGCGTTGAACTCCCTGGACTGTCCGCAGGCTACGAGCAGTACTTC. Amino acids: CSVELPGLSAGYEQYF.

The rearrangement links TRBV19 to TRBJ2-1; 7 bases are shared with TRBD2. The J segment lost 0 bases and the V segment lost 10 bases, leaving 12 bases of the junction unmatched. The V gene's germline CDR1 is LNHDA and CDR2 SQIVND (reference sequence). The CDR3 totals 16 residues. CDR3 coding DNA: TGTGCCACCCTGGCCGGGAGGCCGAGCTCCTACAATGAGCAGTTCTTC. Encoded protein: CATLAGRPSSYNEQFF.

The J gene is TRBJ2-7, the V gene TRBV9; TRBD1 aligns across 11 bases. The CDR3 totals 14 residues. V trimming: 3 bases; J trimming: 5 bases; junction bases outside the gene matches: 4. Per germline, CDR1 SGDLS and CDR2 YYNGEE. For the CDR3, the DNA is TGTGCCAGCAGCGCCCGGGACAGGGGGGACGAGCAGTACTTC. Protein: CASSARDRGDEQYF.